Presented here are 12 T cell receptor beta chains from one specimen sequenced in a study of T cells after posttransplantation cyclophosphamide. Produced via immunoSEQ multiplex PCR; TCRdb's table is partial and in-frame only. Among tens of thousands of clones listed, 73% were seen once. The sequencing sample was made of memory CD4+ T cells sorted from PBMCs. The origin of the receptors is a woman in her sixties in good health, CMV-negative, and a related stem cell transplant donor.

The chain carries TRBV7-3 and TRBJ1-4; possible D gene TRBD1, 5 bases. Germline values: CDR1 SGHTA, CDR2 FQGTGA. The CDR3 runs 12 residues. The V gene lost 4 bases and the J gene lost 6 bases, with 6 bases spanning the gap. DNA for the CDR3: TGTGCCAGCAGCTGGGGGGATGAAAAACTGTTTTTT. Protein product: CASSWGDEKLFF.

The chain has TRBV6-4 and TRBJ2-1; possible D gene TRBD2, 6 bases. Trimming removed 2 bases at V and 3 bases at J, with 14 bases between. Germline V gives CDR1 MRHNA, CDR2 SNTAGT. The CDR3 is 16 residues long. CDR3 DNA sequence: TGTGCCAGCAGTGACCATCTAGCGACGGACTACAATGAGCAGTTCTTC. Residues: CASSDHLATDYNEQFF.

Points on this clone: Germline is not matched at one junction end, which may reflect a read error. CDR3 in amino acids: CASGRDSHNEQFF. The CDR3 coding sequence is TGTGCCAGTGGCCGGGACTCCCACAATGAGCAGTTCTTC. This sequence joins TRBV7-3 and TRBJ2-1; TRBD2 might be the D (6 bases). This CDR3 is built from 13 residues. Germline V CDR1 and CDR2: SGHTA, FQGTGA.

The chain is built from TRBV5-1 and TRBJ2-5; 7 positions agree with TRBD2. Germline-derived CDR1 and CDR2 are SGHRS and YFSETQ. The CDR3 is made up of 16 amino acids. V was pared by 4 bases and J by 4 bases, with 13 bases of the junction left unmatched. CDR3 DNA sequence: TGCGCCAGCAGCCTCTCACTTAGCAGCGGGGCAGAGACCCAGTACTTC. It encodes CASSLSLSSGAETQYF.

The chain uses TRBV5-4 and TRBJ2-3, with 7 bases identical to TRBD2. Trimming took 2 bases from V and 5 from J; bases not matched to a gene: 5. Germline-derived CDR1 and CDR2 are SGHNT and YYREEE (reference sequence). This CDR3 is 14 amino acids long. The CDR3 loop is CASSLWAGEDTQYF. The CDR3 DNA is TGTGCCAGCAGCTTATGGGCGGGGGAAGATACGCAGTATTTT. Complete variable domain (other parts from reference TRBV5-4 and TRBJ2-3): ETGVTQSPTHLIKTRGQQVTLRCSSQSGHNTVSWYQQALGQGPQFIFQYYREEENGRGNFPPRFSGLQFPNYSSELNVNALELDDSALYLCASSLWAGEDTQYFGPGTRLTVL.

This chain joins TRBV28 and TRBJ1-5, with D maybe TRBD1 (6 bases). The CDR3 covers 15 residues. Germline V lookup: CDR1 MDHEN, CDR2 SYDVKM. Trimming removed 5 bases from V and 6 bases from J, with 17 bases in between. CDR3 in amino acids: CASSPPAGDSQPQHF. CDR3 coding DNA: TGTGCCAGCAGTCCCCCGGCAGGGGATAGTCAGCCCCAGCATTTT.

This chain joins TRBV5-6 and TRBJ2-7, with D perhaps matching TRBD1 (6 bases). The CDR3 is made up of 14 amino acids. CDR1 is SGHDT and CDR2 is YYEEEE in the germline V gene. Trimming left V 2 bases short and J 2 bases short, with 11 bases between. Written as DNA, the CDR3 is TGTGCCAGCAGCTTACAGGGCCGTACCTACGAGCAGTACTTC. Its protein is CASSLQGRTYEQYF.

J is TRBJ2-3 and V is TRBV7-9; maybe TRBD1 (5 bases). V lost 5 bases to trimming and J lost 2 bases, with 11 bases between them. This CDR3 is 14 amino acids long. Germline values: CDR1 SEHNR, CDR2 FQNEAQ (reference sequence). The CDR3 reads CASSIDRATDTQYF. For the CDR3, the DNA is TGTGCCAGCAGCATAGACAGAGCCACAGATACGCAGTATTTT. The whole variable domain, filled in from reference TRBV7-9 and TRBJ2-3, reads DTGVSQNPRHKITKRGQNVTFRCDPISEHNRLYWYRQTLGQGPEFLTYFQNEAQLEKSRLLSDRFSAERPKGSFSTLEIQRTEQGDSAMYLCASSIDRATDTQYFGPGTRLTVL.

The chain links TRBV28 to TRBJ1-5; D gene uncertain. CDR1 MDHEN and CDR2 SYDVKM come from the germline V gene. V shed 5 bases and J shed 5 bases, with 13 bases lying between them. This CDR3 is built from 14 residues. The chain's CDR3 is CASSPWAGDQPQHF. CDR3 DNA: TGTGCCAGCAGTCCCTGGGCCGGGGATCAGCCCCAGCATTTT.

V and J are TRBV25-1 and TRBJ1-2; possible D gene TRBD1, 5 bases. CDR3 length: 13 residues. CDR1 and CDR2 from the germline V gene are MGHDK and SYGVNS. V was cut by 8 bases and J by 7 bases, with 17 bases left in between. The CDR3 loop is CASSHDRIRGYTF. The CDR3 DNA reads TGTGCCAGCTCTCATGACAGAATCCGTGGCTACACCTTC.

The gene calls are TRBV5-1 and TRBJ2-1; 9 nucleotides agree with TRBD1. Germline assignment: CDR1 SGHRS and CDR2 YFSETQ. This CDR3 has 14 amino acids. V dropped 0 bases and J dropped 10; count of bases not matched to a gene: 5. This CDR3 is CASSLGDRVSEQFF. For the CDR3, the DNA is TGCGCCAGCAGCTTGGGGGACAGGGTAAGCGAGCAGTTCTTC. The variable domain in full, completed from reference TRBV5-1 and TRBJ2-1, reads KAGVTQTPRYLIKTRGQQVTLSCSPISGHRSVSWYQQTPGQGLQFLFEYFSETQRNKGNFPGRFSGRQFSNSRSEMNVSTLELGDSALYLCASSLGDRVSEQFFGPGTRLTVL.

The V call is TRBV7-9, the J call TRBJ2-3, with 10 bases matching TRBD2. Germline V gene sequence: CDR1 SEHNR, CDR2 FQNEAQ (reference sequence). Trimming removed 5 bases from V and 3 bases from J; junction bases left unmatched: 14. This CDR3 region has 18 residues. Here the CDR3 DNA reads TGTGCCAGCAGCCCGATACGATCAGCGGGAGGGAGGACAGATACGCAGTATTTT. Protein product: CASSPIRSAGGRTDTQYF. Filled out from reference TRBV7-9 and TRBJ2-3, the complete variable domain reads DTGVSQNPRHKITKRGQNVTFRCDPISEHNRLYWYRQTLGQGPEFLTYFQNEAQLEKSRLLSDRFSAERPKGSFSTLEIQRTEQGDSAMYLCASSPIRSAGGRTDTQYFGPGTRLTVL.